The 19 T cell receptor beta chains in this list originate from one sample, sequenced in a study of cytomegalovirus exposure and HLA in healthy donors. A multiplex PCR was run with 60 Vbeta primers and 13 Jbeta primers. The method was immunoSEQ multiplex PCR; TCRdb's version includes in-frame clones alone and lacks a portion of them. The sample shows 180,000 or so clones, about four fifths of them seen only once. Sequencing was performed on PBMCs. The receptors were sampled from a woman between 45 and 60 years old in good health and CMV-seronegative.

The chain links TRBV5-1 to TRBJ2-1; possibly TRBD1 for D (6 bases). Looked up from germline, CDR1 is SGHRS and CDR2 is YFSETQ. Trimming took 5 bases from V and 7 from J, leaving 10 bases between them. CDR3 length equals 12 residues. DNA for the CDR3: TGCGCCAGCAGTCTCACAGGGAATGAGCAGTTCTTC. Protein: CASSLTGNEQFF.

Concerning this clone itself: One end of the junction does not line up with germline, which may come from a read error. V and J are TRBV28 and TRBJ1-1; 8 bases are a match to TRBD1. The CDR3 loop spans 16 amino acids. Germline assignment: CDR1 MDHEN and CDR2 SYDVKM. CDR3 region: CAGSPGTGGANTEAFF. In DNA form, the CDR3 reads TGTGCCGGCAGCCCAGGGACAGGTGGGGCGAACACTGAAGCTTTCTTT.

The gene calls are TRBV7-9 and TRBJ2-5, with 9 bases that match TRBD1. CDR1 and CDR2 (germline): SEHNR, FQNEAQ (reference sequence). CDR3 size: 15 residues. J gave up 5 bases and V 4 bases, and 8 bases lay outside the gene matches. This CDR3 reads CASSYRTGAEETQYF. The CDR3 region has the DNA TGTGCCAGCAGCTACCGGACAGGGGCCGAGGAGACCCAGTACTTC.

This clone was found a few times. The V gene is TRBV7-9, the J gene TRBJ2-2, with D maybe TRBD2 (5 bases). CDR3 length: 13 amino acids. The V gene's germline CDR1 is SEHNR and CDR2 FQNEAQ (reference sequence). The V end was cut by 5 bases, the J end by 4 bases, with 8 bases between. The CDR3 region is CASSLGSTGELFF. Written as DNA, the CDR3 is TGTGCCAGCAGCCTAGGGAGCACCGGGGAGCTGTTTTTT.

V is TRBV2 and J is TRBJ2-7; D gene unclear. In germline, CDR1 is SNHLY, CDR2 FYNNEI. V gave up 7 bases and J gave up 3 bases, with 19 bases separating them. This CDR3 has 15 residues. The CDR3 loop is CASIKDGPILYEQYF. The CDR3 bases are TGTGCCAGCATTAAAGATGGGCCGATCCTCTACGAGCAGTACTTC.

In this sample, this clone turned up a few times. This chain uses TRBV5-1 with TRBJ2-1; 10 bases are shared with TRBD2. Germline CDR1 is SGHRS and CDR2 is YFSETQ. This CDR3 has 17 amino acids. The V and J ends lost 2 bases and 7 bases, in that order; junction bases with no gene match: 12. The CDR3 region has the DNA TGCGCCAGCAGCTTTCTTAGCGGGGGGCTGGGAGGGAATGAGCAGTTCTTC. Its protein product is CASSFLSGGLGGNEQFF.

This clone appeared a single time. V gene TRBV19 combines with J gene TRBJ1-2; D may be TRBD1 (6 bases). The CDR3 extends over 15 amino acids. V lost 8 bases and J lost 7, with 23 bases in between. Per the germline V gene, CDR1 is LNHDA and CDR2 is SQIVND (reference sequence). This CDR3 reads CASLRLGPGVGGYTF. The CDR3 bases are TGTGCCAGTCTCCGGCTTGGTCCAGGGGTAGGTGGCTACACCTTC.

J is TRBJ2-7 and V is TRBV28; the match to TRBD2 covers 10 bases. The CDR3 runs to 14 residues. The J segment lost 7 bases and the V segment lost 4 bases, leaving 7 bases of the junction unmatched. Germline V gene lookup returns CDR1 MDHEN and CDR2 SYDVKM. The CDR3 nucleotides are TGTGCCAGCAGTTCTCTAGCGGGAGTGGGAGAGCAGTACTTC. It specifies CASSSLAGVGEQYF.

The chain joins TRBV7-2 to TRBJ1-3, with D unresolved. The CDR3 contains 14 residues. The germline V gene has CDR1 SGHTA and CDR2 FQGNSA. V shed 4 bases and J shed 0 bases, with 7 bases lying between them. CDR3 in amino acids: CASSSHDSGNTIYF. The CDR3 DNA is TGTGCCAGCAGCTCACACGACTCTGGAAACACCATATATTTT. Full variable domain (rest looked up from reference TRBV7-2 and TRBJ1-3): GAGVSQSPSNKVTEKGKDVELRCDPISGHTALYWYRQSLGQGLEFLIYFQGNSAPDKSGLPSDRFSAERTGGSVSTLTIQRTQQEDSAVYLCASSSHDSGNTIYFGEGSWLTVV.

This chain uses TRBV13 with TRBJ2-1; perhaps TRBD1 as D (5 bases). Germline lookup yields CDR1 PRHDT and CDR2 FYEKMQ (reference sequence). V gave up 3 bases and J gave up 6 bases, with 15 bases separating them. The CDR3 has 15 residues. CDR3 DNA: TGTGCCAGCAGCTTCTTCCAAGGGGTCGGCAATGAGCAGTTCTTC. It translates to CASSFFQGVGNEQFF.

This clone was detected only once. The chain links TRBV11-2 to TRBJ1-6; D call uncertain. The CDR3 runs to 15 residues. Germline lookup yields CDR1 SGHAT and CDR2 FQNNGV. V dropped 4 bases and J dropped 7 bases, with 14 bases sitting between them. The CDR3 bases are TGTGCCAGCAGCTATCAGACAAGACCCAATTCACCCCTCCACTTT. Translated: CASSYQTRPNSPLHF.

This sequence joins TRBV19 and TRBJ2-4, with no clear D. CDR3 length equals 13 residues. V was trimmed by 0 bases and J by 9 bases, leaving 9 bases between them. Germline V gene lookup returns CDR1 LNHDA and CDR2 SQIVND (reference sequence). The CDR3 region is CASSIEGRSIQYF. The CDR3 DNA is TGTGCCAGTAGTATAGAAGGCCGGAGCATTCAGTACTTC.

This clone occurred a few times. The chain employs TRBV7-9 and TRBJ1-2, with TRBD1 matching over 8 bases. The CDR3 covers 15 residues. Germline CDR1 and CDR2: SEHNR and FQNEAQ (reference sequence). The junction had 8 bases not matched to a gene; V was cut back by 5 bases and J by 3 bases. The CDR3 region has the DNA TGTGCCAGCAGCCCATCGGACAGGGAGGACTATGGCTACACCTTC. It is translated as CASSPSDREDYGYTF.

The V call is TRBV5-4, the J call TRBJ1-2, with D possibly TRBD1 on 6 matching bases. The CDR3 runs 13 residues. Looked up from germline, CDR1 is SGHNT and CDR2 is YYREEE (reference sequence). V gave up 3 bases and J gave up 8 bases, with 14 bases separating them. This chain's CDR3 is CASSSPGVPGYTF. Here the CDR3 DNA reads TGTGCCAGCAGCTCCCCAGGGGTCCCCGGCTACACCTTC.

V and J are TRBV11-3 and TRBJ2-5; 8 bases are a match to TRBD1. CDR3 size: 15 residues. Germline CDR1 is SGHNT and CDR2 is YENEEA. The junction had 7 bases not matched to a gene; V was cut back by 2 bases and J by 5 bases. CDR3 residues: CASSLTGGYEETQYF. In DNA form, the CDR3 reads TGTGCCAGCAGCTTAACAGGGGGATATGAGGAGACCCAGTACTTC.

The V gene is TRBV11-3, the J gene TRBJ2-3; 7 nucleotides match TRBD1. The V gene end was trimmed by 2 bases and the J gene end by 0 bases; junction bases not matched to a gene: 11. The germline V gene encodes CDR1 SGHNT and CDR2 YENEEA. This CDR3 spans 18 amino acids. CDR3 sequence (DNA): TGTGCCAGCAGCTTACGGACAGGATTAACTACTAGCACAGATACGCAGTATTTT. Residues: CASSLRTGLTTSTDTQYF.

The J gene is TRBJ2-5, the V gene TRBV15, with D possibly matching TRBD1 (5 bases). V gave up 1 base and J gave up 5 bases, with 14 bases separating them. Germline V gene lookup returns CDR1 LNHNV and CDR2 YYDKDF (reference sequence). The CDR3 contains 15 residues. CDR3 in amino acids: CATSRGRTLTETQYF. The CDR3 DNA follows: TGTGCCACCAGCAGAGGTCGGACACTGACTGAGACCCAGTACTTC.

V usage is TRBV5-6 and J usage is TRBJ2-1, with unresolved D. Between the trimmed V and J ends, which lost 0 bases and 7 bases, there was a span of 5 bases. From germline, CDR1 is SGHDT and CDR2 YYEEEE. The CDR3 length is 12 residues. CDR3 coding DNA: TGTGCCAGCAGCTTGGCCTTAAATGAGCAGTTCTTC. It specifies CASSLALNEQFF. Together with reference TRBV5-6 and TRBJ2-1, the CDR3 gives the full variable domain: DAGVTQSPTHLIKTRGQQVTLRCSPKSGHDTVSWYQQALGQGPQFIFQYYEEEERQRGNFPDRFSGHQFPNYSSELNVNALLLGDSALYLCASSLALNEQFFGPGTRLTVL.

The gene calls are TRBV2 and TRBJ2-5; D is perhaps TRBD1 (6 bases). The CDR3 contains 13 residues. CDR1 SNHLY and CDR2 FYNNEI come from the germline V gene. Trimming removed 6 bases at V and 1 base at J, with 9 bases between. The DNA for the CDR3 is TGTGCCAGCAGCCGGGACACCCAAGAGACCCAGTACTTC. It yields the protein CASSRDTQETQYF.